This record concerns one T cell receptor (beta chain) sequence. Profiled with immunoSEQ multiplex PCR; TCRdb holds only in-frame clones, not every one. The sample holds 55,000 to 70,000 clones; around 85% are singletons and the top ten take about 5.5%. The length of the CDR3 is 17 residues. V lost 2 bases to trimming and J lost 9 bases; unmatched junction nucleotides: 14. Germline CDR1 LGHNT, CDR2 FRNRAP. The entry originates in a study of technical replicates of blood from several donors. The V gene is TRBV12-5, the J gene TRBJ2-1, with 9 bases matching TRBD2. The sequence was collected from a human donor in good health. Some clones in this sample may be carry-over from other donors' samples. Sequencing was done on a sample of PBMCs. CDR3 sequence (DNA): TGTGCTAGTGGTTTGCCTCTAGTAGCGGGAGCGTTCGGTGAGCAGTTCTTC. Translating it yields CASGLPLVAGAFGEQFF.